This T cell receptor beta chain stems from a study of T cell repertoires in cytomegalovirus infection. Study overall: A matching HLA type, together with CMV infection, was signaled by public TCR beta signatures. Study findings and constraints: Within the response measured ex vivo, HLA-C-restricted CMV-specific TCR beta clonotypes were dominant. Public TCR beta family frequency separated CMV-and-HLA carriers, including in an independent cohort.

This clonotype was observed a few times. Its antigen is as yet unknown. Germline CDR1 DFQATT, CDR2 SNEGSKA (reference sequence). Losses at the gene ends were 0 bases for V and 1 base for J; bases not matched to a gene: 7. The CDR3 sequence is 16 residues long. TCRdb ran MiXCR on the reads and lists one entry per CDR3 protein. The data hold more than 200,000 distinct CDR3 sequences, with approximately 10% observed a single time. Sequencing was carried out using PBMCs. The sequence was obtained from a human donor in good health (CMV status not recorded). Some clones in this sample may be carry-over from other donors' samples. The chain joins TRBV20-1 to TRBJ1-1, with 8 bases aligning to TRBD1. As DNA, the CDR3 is TGCAGTGCTAGAGATCGGGCAGGGGGCCAGAACACTGAAGCTTTCTTT. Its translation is CSARDRAGGQNTEAFF.